This is a list of T cell receptor beta chains from one sample in a study of beta chain features in type 1 diabetes. Using immunoSEQ multiplex PCR, the repertoire was profiled, and TCRdb retains in-frame clones only, with some absent. This sample has about 260,000 clones, with about 63% found just once. Material for sequencing was naive CD4+ T cells from blood. These receptors were collected from a young man in good health. Each CDR3 is given with its conserved first and last residue. D genes are given only for firm matches. A row's size may be missing; if present it is once, few, many or a size class.

clone size: NA; V gene: TRBV30; D gene: TRBD2; J gene: TRBJ2-4; CDR3 protein: CAWSLTSGPYF; CDR3 DNA: TGTGCCTGGTCCTTGACTAGCGGCCCTTACTTC
clone size: NA; V gene: TRBV9; D gene: TRBD1; J gene: TRBJ1-2; CDR3 protein: CASSLQTGFGYGYTF; CDR3 DNA: TGTGCCAGCAGCCTCCAGACAGGGTTTGGCTATGGCTACACCTTC
clone size: NA; V gene: TRBV27; D gene: NA; J gene: TRBJ2-7; CDR3 protein: CAIGEGYEQYF; CDR3 DNA: TGTGCCATAGGTGAGGGGTACGAGCAGTACTTC
clone size: NA; V gene: TRBV14; D gene: NA; J gene: TRBJ2-5; CDR3 protein: CASSQGRALQYF; CDR3 DNA: TGTGCCAGCAGCCAAGGGCGGGCATTACAGTACTTC
clone size: few; V gene: TRBV28; D gene: NA; J gene: TRBJ2-1; CDR3 protein: CASSDLGGEQFF; CDR3 DNA: TGTGCCAGCAGCGACCTCGGGGGAGAGCAGTTCTTC
clone size: NA; V gene: TRBV30; D gene: TRBD1; J gene: TRBJ2-7; CDR3 protein: CAWTGTGAWREQYF; CDR3 DNA: TGTGCCTGGACCGGGACAGGGGCTTGGCGCGAGCAGTACTTC
clone size: few; V gene: TRBV18; D gene: NA; J gene: TRBJ2-1; CDR3 protein: CASSMAAYNEQFF; CDR3 DNA: TGTGCCAGCTCAATGGCGGCCTACAATGAGCAGTTCTTC
clone size: NA; V gene: TRBV11-2; D gene: TRBD2; J gene: TRBJ2-3; CDR3 protein: CASSSLTSGSPDTQYF; CDR3 DNA: TGTGCCAGCAGCTCGTTGACTAGCGGGAGCCCAGATACGCAGTATTTT
clone size: NA; V gene: TRBV5-1; D gene: TRBD1; J gene: TRBJ1-5; CDR3 protein: CASSLEGQVNQPQHF; CDR3 DNA: TGCGCCAGCAGCTTGGAGGGACAGGTCAATCAGCCCCAGCATTTT
clone size: NA; V gene: TRBV18; D gene: NA; J gene: TRBJ1-1; CDR3 protein: CASSQTGAAEAFF; CDR3 DNA: TGTGCCAGCTCCCAAACGGGAGCTGCCGAAGCTTTCTTT
clone size: few; V gene: TRBV7-2; D gene: NA; J gene: TRBJ2-1; CDR3 protein: CASSLDSGYNEQFF; CDR3 DNA: TGTGCCAGCAGCTTAGACTCCGGTTACAATGAGCAGTTCTTC
clone size: NA; V gene: TRBV5-6; D gene: TRBD1; J gene: TRBJ2-3; CDR3 protein: CASSGDRADTQYF; CDR3 DNA: TGTGCCAGCAGCGGGGACAGGGCTGATACGCAGTATTTT
clone size: NA; V gene: TRBV6-1; D gene: TRBD1; J gene: TRBJ2-7; CDR3 protein: CASHPGTASYEQYF; CDR3 DNA: TGTGCCAGCCATCCCGGGACAGCGTCCTACGAGCAGTACTTC
clone size: NA; V gene: TRBV30; D gene: TRBD1; J gene: TRBJ2-1; CDR3 protein: CAWSVPLGQGYNEQFF; CDR3 DNA: TGTGCCTGGAGTGTACCTCTCGGACAGGGCTACAATGAGCAGTTCTTC
clone size: NA; V gene: TRBV7-2; D gene: TRBD1; J gene: TRBJ2-5; CDR3 protein: CASSLSLGDSQETQYF; CDR3 DNA: TGTGCCAGCAGCTTGTCGCTGGGGGACAGCCAAGAGACCCAGTACTTC
clone size: NA; V gene: TRBV7-9; D gene: NA; J gene: TRBJ2-1; CDR3 protein: CASSLPTSPNEQFF; CDR3 DNA: TGTGCCAGCAGCTTACCCACCAGCCCCAATGAGCAGTTCTTC
clone size: NA; V gene: TRBV4-1; D gene: NA; J gene: TRBJ2-3; CDR3 protein: CASSLAGSTDTQYF; CDR3 DNA: TGCGCCAGCAGCCTAGCAGGGAGCACAGATACGCAGTATTTT
clone size: NA; V gene: TRBV29-1; D gene: NA; J gene: TRBJ2-5; CDR3 protein: CSAGTPNQETQYF; CDR3 DNA: TGCAGCGCCGGGACACCCAACCAGGAGACCCAGTACTTC
clone size: NA; V gene: TRBV27; D gene: NA; J gene: TRBJ2-7; CDR3 protein: CASSPQDRAYEQYF; CDR3 DNA: TGTGCCAGCAGTCCTCAGGACAGAGCCTACGAGCAGTACTTC
clone size: NA; V gene: TRBV6-5; D gene: TRBD1; J gene: TRBJ2-5; CDR3 protein: CASSYSGTGIRETQYF; CDR3 DNA: TGTGCCAGCAGTTACTCGGGGACAGGGATTCGGGAGACCCAGTACTTC
clone size: NA; V gene: TRBV10-3; D gene: NA; J gene: TRBJ1-2; CDR3 protein: CANRDTEGGYTF; CDR3 DNA: TGTGCCAACCGGGACACCGAAGGTGGCTACACCTTC
clone size: once; V gene: TRBV29-1; D gene: NA; J gene: TRBJ2-1; CDR3 protein: CSVERTFSSYNEQFF; CDR3 DNA: TGCAGCGTTGAAAGGACTTTTAGCTCCTACAATGAGCAGTTCTTC
clone size: few; V gene: TRBV29-1; D gene: TRBD1; J gene: TRBJ2-7; CDR3 protein: CSVRQGTYEQYF; CDR3 DNA: TGCAGCGTCCGACAGGGAACCTACGAGCAGTACTTC
clone size: NA; V gene: TRBV19; D gene: TRBD1; J gene: TRBJ2-1; CDR3 protein: CASSLIDRDEQFF; CDR3 DNA: TGTGCCAGTAGTTTGATAGACAGGGATGAGCAGTTCTTC
clone size: NA; V gene: TRBV7-6; D gene: NA; J gene: TRBJ1-1; CDR3 protein: CASRQGKNTEAFF; CDR3 DNA: TGTGCCAGCAGGCAGGGGAAGAACACTGAAGCTTTCTTT
clone size: NA; V gene: TRBV6-5; D gene: NA; J gene: TRBJ1-2; CDR3 protein: CASSFAGRGYTF; CDR3 DNA: TGTGCCAGCAGTTTTGCAGGGCGCGGCTACACCTTC
clone size: NA; V gene: TRBV30; D gene: NA; J gene: TRBJ1-5; CDR3 protein: CAWSMEDQPQHF; CDR3 DNA: TGTGCCTGGAGTATGGAGGATCAGCCCCAGCATTTT
clone size: NA; V gene: TRBV5-1; D gene: NA; J gene: TRBJ2-1; CDR3 protein: CASSDRVHNEQFF; CDR3 DNA: TGCGCCAGCAGCGACCGGGTCCACAATGAGCAGTTCTTC
clone size: few; V gene: TRBV10-3; D gene: NA; J gene: TRBJ2-6; CDR3 protein: CAISAASGANVLTF; CDR3 DNA: TGTGCCATCAGTGCGGCATCTGGGGCCAACGTCCTGACTTTC
clone size: few; V gene: TRBV29-1; D gene: NA; J gene: TRBJ2-3; CDR3 protein: CSALGLYTDTQYF; CDR3 DNA: TGCAGCGCCCTCGGACTGTACACAGATACGCAGTATTTT
clone size: few; V gene: TRBV6-6; D gene: NA; J gene: TRBJ1-2; CDR3 protein: CASSRADGYTF; CDR3 DNA: TGTGCCAGCAGTCGGGCGGACGGCTACACCTTC
clone size: NA; V gene: TRBV6-1; D gene: NA; J gene: TRBJ2-3; CDR3 protein: CASRDKALGADTQYF; CDR3 DNA: TGTGCCAGCAGGGATAAGGCCCTAGGCGCAGATACGCAGTATTTT
clone size: NA; V gene: TRBV23-1; D gene: TRBD1; J gene: TRBJ2-3; CDR3 protein: CASSQSRTGGTDTQYF; CDR3 DNA: TGCGCCAGCAGTCAATCCCGGACAGGGGGCACAGATACGCAGTATTTT
clone size: NA; V gene: TRBV4-3; D gene: TRBD2; J gene: TRBJ2-7; CDR3 protein: CASSSRRAGAYEQYF; CDR3 DNA: TGCGCCAGCAGCTCCCGTCGGGCGGGAGCCTACGAGCAGTACTTC
clone size: NA; V gene: TRBV27; D gene: TRBD2; J gene: TRBJ2-2; CDR3 protein: CASSDGLAGLLTGELFF; CDR3 DNA: TGTGCCAGCAGTGACGGACTAGCGGGATTGCTTACCGGGGAGCTGTTTTTT
clone size: NA; V gene: TRBV30; D gene: NA; J gene: TRBJ2-7; CDR3 protein: CAWRGSSPYEQYF; CDR3 DNA: TGTGCCTGGAGGGGCAGTAGTCCCTACGAGCAGTACTTC
clone size: NA; V gene: TRBV29-1; D gene: TRBD1; J gene: TRBJ2-7; CDR3 protein: CSGRDRPYEQYF; CDR3 DNA: TGCAGCGGCCGGGACAGACCCTACGAGCAGTACTTC
clone size: few; V gene: TRBV29-1; D gene: NA; J gene: TRBJ2-3; CDR3 protein: CSVEGGTDTQYF; CDR3 DNA: TGCAGCGTTGAAGGGGGCACAGATACGCAGTATTTT
clone size: NA; V gene: TRBV7-9; D gene: TRBD1; J gene: TRBJ1-4; CDR3 protein: CASSLEQGKSEKLFF; CDR3 DNA: TGTGCCAGCAGCTTAGAACAGGGGAAGAGCGAAAAACTGTTTTTT
clone size: NA; V gene: TRBV10-3; D gene: NA; J gene: TRBJ2-7; CDR3 protein: CAISDRRGESEQYF; CDR3 DNA: TGTGCCATCAGTGACCGCAGGGGGGAATCCGAGCAGTACTTC
clone size: NA; V gene: TRBV4-2; D gene: TRBD2; J gene: TRBJ2-1; CDR3 protein: CASSLGARGGRRNEQFF; CDR3 DNA: TGTGCCAGCAGCCTCGGGGCGCGGGGGGGCCGTAGAAATGAGCAGTTCTTC
clone size: NA; V gene: TRBV28; D gene: NA; J gene: TRBJ2-7; CDR3 protein: CASSTPTEEQYF; CDR3 DNA: TGTGCCAGCAGTACTCCTACTGAGGAGCAGTACTTC
clone size: few; V gene: TRBV29-1; D gene: TRBD1; J gene: TRBJ2-2; CDR3 protein: CSVSDRVTGELFF; CDR3 DNA: TGCAGCGTTTCGGACAGGGTCACCGGGGAGCTGTTTTTT
clone size: NA; V gene: TRBV29-1; D gene: TRBD2; J gene: TRBJ2-1; CDR3 protein: CSALAGGYNEQFF; CDR3 DNA: TGCAGCGCGCTAGCGGGAGGGTACAATGAGCAGTTCTTC
clone size: NA; V gene: TRBV5-4; D gene: NA; J gene: TRBJ2-3; CDR3 protein: CASSLELADTQYF; CDR3 DNA: TGTGCCAGCAGCTTGGAGTTGGCGGATACGCAGTATTTT
clone size: NA; V gene: TRBV29-1; D gene: NA; J gene: TRBJ2-1; CDR3 protein: CSVQPGQGRGRARSEQFF; CDR3 DNA: TGCAGCGTCCAACCGGGACAGGGCCGCGGGAGGGCCCGTAGTGAGCAGTTCTTC
clone size: NA; V gene: TRBV7-2; D gene: NA; J gene: TRBJ2-1; CDR3 protein: CASSLRRGNNEQFF; CDR3 DNA: TGTGCCAGCAGCTTGCGCAGGGGCAATAATGAGCAGTTCTTC
clone size: NA; V gene: TRBV7-2; D gene: NA; J gene: TRBJ2-1; CDR3 protein: CASSLATASYNEQFF; CDR3 DNA: TGTGCCAGCAGCTTAGCGACAGCCTCCTACAATGAGCAGTTCTTC
clone size: NA; V gene: TRBV10-3; D gene: NA; J gene: TRBJ1-1; CDR3 protein: CAISEVDTEAFF; CDR3 DNA: TGTGCCATCAGTGAGGTCGACACTGAAGCTTTCTTT
clone size: few; V gene: TRBV4-3; D gene: NA; J gene: TRBJ2-7; CDR3 protein: CASSQDGRPYEQYF; CDR3 DNA: TGCGCCAGCAGCCAAGATGGCAGGCCCTACGAGCAGTACTTC
clone size: NA; V gene: TRBV29-1; D gene: NA; J gene: TRBJ2-1; CDR3 protein: CSVDRPLGSYNEQFF; CDR3 DNA: TGCAGCGTTGACCGGCCCCTGGGCTCCTACAATGAGCAGTTCTTC
clone size: NA; V gene: TRBV7-2; D gene: NA; J gene: TRBJ2-5; CDR3 protein: CASSLSLETQYF; CDR3 DNA: TGTGCCAGCAGCTTATCCCTAGAGACCCAGTACTTC
clone size: NA; V gene: TRBV7-2; D gene: NA; J gene: TRBJ2-7; CDR3 protein: CASSPTSSYEQYF; CDR3 DNA: TGTGCCAGCAGCCCGACTAGTAGCTACGAGCAGTACTTC
clone size: NA; V gene: TRBV30; D gene: TRBD2; J gene: TRBJ2-1; CDR3 protein: CAWSVRAGGPGEQFF; CDR3 DNA: TGTGCCTGGAGTGTACGGGCGGGAGGGCCCGGTGAGCAGTTCTTC
clone size: few; V gene: TRBV30; D gene: NA; J gene: TRBJ2-2; CDR3 protein: CAWIKDRAGELFF; CDR3 DNA: TGTGCCTGGATCAAGGATCGCGCCGGGGAGCTGTTTTTT